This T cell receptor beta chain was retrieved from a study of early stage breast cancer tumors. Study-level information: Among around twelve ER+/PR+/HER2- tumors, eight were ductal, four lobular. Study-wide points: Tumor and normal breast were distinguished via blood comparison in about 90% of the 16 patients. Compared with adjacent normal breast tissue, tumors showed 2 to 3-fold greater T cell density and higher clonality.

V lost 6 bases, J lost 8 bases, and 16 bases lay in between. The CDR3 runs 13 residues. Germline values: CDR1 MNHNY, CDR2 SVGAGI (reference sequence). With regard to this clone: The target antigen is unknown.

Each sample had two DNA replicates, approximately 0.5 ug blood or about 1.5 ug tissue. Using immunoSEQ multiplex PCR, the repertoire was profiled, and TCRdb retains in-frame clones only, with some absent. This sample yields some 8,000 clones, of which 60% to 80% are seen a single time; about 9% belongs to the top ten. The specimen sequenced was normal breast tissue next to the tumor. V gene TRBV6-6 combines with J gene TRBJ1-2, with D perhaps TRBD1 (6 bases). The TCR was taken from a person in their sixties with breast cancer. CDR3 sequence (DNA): TGTGCCAGCAGCGTTACAGGGATGGACGGCTACACCTTC. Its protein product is CASSVTGMDGYTF.